Listed below are T cell receptor beta chains from one sample, sequenced in a study of Ad26.COV2.S vaccination and SARS-CoV-2 variants. Profiling relied on immunoSEQ multiplex PCR, and the TCRdb table lists in-frame clones only, not all of them. Of over 400,000 clones in the sample, around 92% are singletons; the top ten hold around 1.8%. Material: peripheral blood, obtained in a trial of Ad26.COV2.S vaccine versus placebo. The source is a person between 18 and 60 years old who received the Ad26.COV2.S COVID-19 vaccine or a placebo. Each CDR3 is given with its conserved first and last residue. A D gene is named only where the DNA matches it firmly. Size is omitted from some rows. Given values are once, few, many or a class for expanded clones.

CDR3 | DNA | V | length | size | J | D
CASSLGETLRLYNSPLHF | TGTGCCAGCAGCTTGGGCGAGACCTTAAGACTCTATAATTCACCCCTCCACTTT | TRBV5-8 | 18 | - | TRBJ1-6 | -
CASSYRQGGYSNQPQHF | TGTGCCAGCAGTTACCGACAGGGGGGGTATAGCAATCAGCCCCAGCATTTT | TRBV28 | 17 | - | TRBJ1-5 | TRBD1
CASSPPGTGNDYGYTF | TGTGCCAGCAGTCCCCCCGGGACAGGGAATGACTATGGCTACACCTTC | TRBV28 | 16 | - | TRBJ1-2 | TRBD1
CASSISDRDYGYTF | TGTGCCAGTAGTATTAGTGACCGGGACTATGGCTACACCTTC | TRBV19 | 14 | - | TRBJ1-2 | -
CASSSNIQGGGYTF | TGTGCCAGCAGTTCCAATATACAGGGTGGTGGCTACACCTTC | TRBV28 | 14 | - | TRBJ1-2 | -
CASTLQAPDIFTGELFF | TGTGCCAGCACTTTGCAGGCCCCAGATATCTTCACCGGGGAGCTGTTTTTT | TRBV2 | 17 | once | TRBJ2-2 | -
CASSLPGTISEQYF | TGTGCCAGCAGCCTCCCCGGGACAATCAGCGAGCAGTACTTC | TRBV5-5 | 14 | - | TRBJ2-7 | -
CASSRTGASNQPQHF | TGTGCCAGCAGCCGGACAGGTGCAAGCAATCAGCCCCAGCATTTT | TRBV6-5 | 15 | once | TRBJ1-5 | TRBD1
CASSSWGMANEKLFF | TGTGCCAGCAGCTCGTGGGGAATGGCAAATGAAAAACTGTTTTTT | TRBV5-6 | 15 | few | TRBJ1-4 | -
CASSQGFPASYEQYF | TGCGCCAGCAGCCAAGGGTTCCCGGCTTCCTACGAGCAGTACTTC | TRBV4-3 | 15 | - | TRBJ2-7 | -
CASSLKRRGDTDTQYF | TGTGCCAGCAGCCTTAAGAGGCGGGGAGACACAGATACGCAGTATTTT | TRBV7-6 | 16 | - | TRBJ2-3 | -
CATSRGDRARDETQYF | TGTGCCACCAGCAGAGGAGACAGGGCTAGAGATGAGACCCAGTACTTC | TRBV15 | 16 | - | TRBJ2-5 | TRBD1
CASSIKVTGQGKLFF | TGTGCCAGTAGTATCAAGGTGACCGGACAGGGGAAACTGTTTTTT | TRBV19 | 15 | - | TRBJ1-4 | TRBD1
CASSDRLLTGELFF | TGTGCCAGCAGTGACCGCCTTTTAACCGGGGAGCTGTTTTTT | TRBV2 | 14 | - | TRBJ2-2 | -
CASSLVEGLSYEQYF | TGTGCCAGCAGCTTGGTGGAGGGGCTTTCCTACGAGCAGTACTTC | TRBV7-8 | 15 | - | TRBJ2-7 | -
CATRAAPNSPLHF | TGTGCCACCCGGGCCGCGCCTAATTCACCCCTCCACTTT | TRBV7-9 | 13 | - | TRBJ1-6 | -
CASSWGQGREKLFF | TGTGCCAGCAGTTGGGGACAGGGAAGGGAAAAACTGTTTTTT | TRBV27 | 14 | - | TRBJ1-4 | TRBD1
CASSQRLGGGAYNEQFF | TGTGCCAGCAGTCAACGTTTGGGAGGGGGCGCGTACAATGAGCAGTTCTTC | TRBV6-6 | 17 | - | TRBJ2-1 | -
CASSPLTGGTEAFF | TGTGCCAGCAGTCCCCTTACAGGGGGCACTGAAGCTTTCTTT | TRBV6-5 | 14 | once | TRBJ1-1 | TRBD1
CASRDRAYQETQYF | TGTGCCAGCCGGGACAGGGCTTACCAAGAGACCCAGTACTTC | TRBV28 | 14 | - | TRBJ2-5 | TRBD1
CASSQEFRDEQYF | TGCGCCAGCAGCCAAGAGTTTAGAGACGAGCAGTACTTC | TRBV4-1 | 13 | few | TRBJ2-7 | -
CASSQDGGGGAGYNEQFF | TGTGCCAGCAGCCAAGATGGAGGCGGGGGGGCCGGTTACAATGAGCAGTTCTTC | TRBV3-1/TRBV3-2 | 18 | - | TRBJ2-1 | TRBD2
CASSLWGSNEQFF | TGTGCCAGCAGTTTATGGGGGAGCAATGAGCAGTTCTTC | TRBV12-3/TRBV12-4 | 13 | - | TRBJ2-1 | -
CASGQGASNQPQHF | TGCGCCAGCGGACAGGGGGCTAGCAATCAGCCCCAGCATTTT | TRBV4-1 | 14 | - | TRBJ1-5 | TRBD1
CASKLTGGDYGYTF | TGCGCCAGCAAGCTGACGGGTGGGGACTATGGCTACACCTTC | TRBV10-2 | 14 | - | TRBJ1-2 | -
CASSPFPGLSFPDTQYF | TGTGCCAGCAGCCCCTTCCCGGGACTAAGTTTCCCAGATACGCAGTATTTT | TRBV7-8 | 17 | - | TRBJ2-3 | TRBD2
CASSLHGVNSPLHF | TGTGCCAGCAGTTTACACGGGGTTAATTCACCCCTCCACTTT | TRBV27 | 14 | - | TRBJ1-6 | -
CASILSTTNVLTF | TGTGCCAGCATCCTTTCCACCACCAACGTCCTGACTTTC | TRBV6-4 | 13 | - | TRBJ2-6 | -
CASSPRDRGLEAFF | TGTGCCAGCAGTCCGAGGGACAGGGGGCTTGAAGCTTTCTTT | TRBV27 | 14 | - | TRBJ1-1 | TRBD1
CASSGERGAPTDTQYF | TGCGCCAGCAGTGGAGAGCGGGGGGCCCCCACAGATACGCAGTATTTT | TRBV10-1 | 16 | - | TRBJ2-3 | TRBD2
CASSQEREHNSPLHF | TGCGCCAGCAGCCAGGAGCGGGAGCATAATTCACCCCTCCACTTT | TRBV4-3 | 15 | - | TRBJ1-6 | -
CASSSDRGSYGYTF | TGTGCCAGCAGCTCCGACAGGGGGTCGTATGGCTACACCTTC | TRBV7-9 | 14 | - | TRBJ1-2 | TRBD1
CASSWSYVGTENEKLFF | TGTGCCAGCAGCTGGTCTTATGTTGGGACAGAGAATGAAAAACTGTTTTTT | TRBV5-6 | 17 | - | TRBJ1-4 | TRBD1
CASSYSTLAKNIQYF | TGTGCCAGCAGTTACTCTACTCTAGCCAAAAACATTCAGTACTTC | TRBV6-6 | 15 | - | TRBJ2-4 | -
CASSFDQGTNTIYF | TGTGCCAGCAGCTTTGATCAGGGGACCAACACCATATATTTT | TRBV7-2 | 14 | - | TRBJ1-3 | -
CAWSVRQGWGPLHF | TGTGCCTGGAGTGTGAGACAGGGCTGGGGCCCCCTCCACTTT | TRBV30 | 14 | - | TRBJ1-6 | TRBD1
CASSYSGAGSYEQYF | TGTGCCAGCAGTTACTCAGGGGCAGGTTCCTACGAGCAGTACTTC | TRBV6-5 | 15 | once | TRBJ2-7 | -
CASRPFPGEQETQYF | TGTGCCAGCAGACCCTTCCCGGGGGAGCAAGAGACCCAGTACTTC | TRBV6-5 | 15 | - | TRBJ2-5 | -
CASSQDRTGRYEQYF | TGCGCCAGCAGCCAAGATAGGACAGGGAGATACGAGCAGTACTTC | TRBV4-3 | 15 | - | TRBJ2-7 | TRBD1
CASSGRREKVDTEAFF | TGTGCCAGCAGCGGACGTCGGGAGAAAGTCGACACTGAAGCTTTCTTT | TRBV9 | 16 | - | TRBJ1-1 | -
CASSGPLLSGVNTDTQYF | TGTGCCAGCAGTGGTCCCCTTCTGTCAGGGGTAAACACAGATACGCAGTATTTT | TRBV28 | 18 | - | TRBJ2-3 | -
CASSLSGGASDTQYF | TGTGCCAGCAGCTTAAGCGGGGGGGCTTCAGATACGCAGTATTTT | TRBV7-2 | 15 | - | TRBJ2-3 | TRBD2
CASSQSSGGFFWDGYTF | TGTGCCAGCAGCCAGAGCTCAGGGGGCTTTTTTTGGGATGGCTACACCTTC | TRBV7-9 | 17 | once | TRBJ1-2 | TRBD1
CASSAKGANQPQHF | TGTGCCAGCAGTGCCAAGGGGGCGAATCAGCCCCAGCATTTT | TRBV2 | 14 | - | TRBJ1-5 | TRBD1
CASSLGYEQYF | TGTGCCAGCAGCTTGGGTTACGAGCAGTACTTC | TRBV27 | 11 | - | TRBJ2-7 | -
CASSQGISSYEQYF | TGCGCCAGCAGCCAAGGGATTAGCTCCTACGAGCAGTACTTC | TRBV4-3 | 14 | - | TRBJ2-7 | -
CASSSWTGVIPSSGANVLTF | TGTGCCAGCAGTTCCTGGACAGGGGTAATCCCAAGCTCTGGGGCCAACGTCCTGACTTTC | TRBV27 | 20 | - | TRBJ2-6 | TRBD1
CASSGPRDRGPYEQYF | TGTGCCAGCAGTGGGCCCCGTGACAGGGGTCCCTACGAGCAGTACTTC | TRBV2 | 16 | - | TRBJ2-7 | TRBD1
CASSNTGANYGYTF | TGTGCCAGCAGCAACACAGGTGCTAACTATGGCTACACCTTC | TRBV6-6 | 14 | - | TRBJ1-2 | -
CASSASLAGFDEQFF | TGTGCCAGCAGCGCATCACTAGCGGGGTTCGATGAGCAGTTCTTC | TRBV9 | 15 | - | TRBJ2-1 | TRBD2
CASSLRTGLTTNEKLFF | TGCGCCAGCAGCCTAAGGACAGGCCTGACAACTAATGAAAAACTGTTTTTT | TRBV4-1 | 17 | - | TRBJ1-4 | TRBD1
CASSLVDPSTDTQYF | TGTGCCAGCAGCTTGGTTGACCCTAGCACAGATACGCAGTATTTT | TRBV5-4 | 15 | - | TRBJ2-3 | -
CASSEEPYYYEQYF | TGTGCCAGCAGCGAGGAGCCTTACTACTACGAGCAGTACTTC | TRBV9 | 14 | - | TRBJ2-7 | -
CASSFEGGGAADTQYF | TGTGCCAGCAGCTTCGAGGGCGGGGGGGCCGCAGATACGCAGTATTTT | TRBV9 | 16 | - | TRBJ2-3 | TRBD2